This T cell receptor beta chain was captured in a study of blood T cell repertoires in COVID-19. Libraries were prepared by immunoSEQ multiplex PCR; TCRdb keeps only in-frame clonotypes and omits some of them. This table has fewer than 250,000 clones, around 82% appearing once. Germline V lookup: CDR1 LNHDA, CDR2 SQIVND (reference sequence). This CDR3 contains 14 residues. The germline V and J ends were trimmed by 0 bases and 0 bases, with 5 bases remaining between them. This clone was found once. The sequenced sample consisted of peripheral blood. This chain links TRBV19 with TRBJ1-1; D ambiguous. The sequence derives from a man aged 50-60 years with active or convalescent COVID-19. CDR3 protein: CASSIEGLNTEAFF. In DNA, the CDR3 is TGTGCCAGTAGTATAGAGGGCTTGAACACTGAAGCTTTCTTT.